This T cell receptor (beta chain) was sequenced during a study of T cells in Graves' hyperthyroidism and ophthalmopathy. This clonotype was counted ten times or more. The germline V gene encodes CDR1 SGHTA and CDR2 FQGNSA. This CDR3 comprises 14 residues. V shed 5 bases and J shed 7 bases, with 18 bases lying between them. RNA transcripts yielded amplified TCR beta CDR3 regions. Initially, a first-round RT-PCR of the TCR CDR3 employed the HTBI primer set. TCRdb re-analysed the multiplex PCR reads in MiXCR, keeping a single row per CDR3 protein. The repertoire includes around 610,000 distinct CDR3 sequences, roughly 14% of them detected once, and 3.5% to 4.5% sits in the top ten.

The clonotype was recovered from a woman between 40 and 50 years old with Graves' ophthalmopathy. The chain recombines TRBV7-2 with TRBJ2-7; D might be TRBD1 (6 bases). The source material was blood. This CDR3 reads CASSTYRAPEEQYF. CDR3 DNA: TGTGCCAGCAGCACCTACAGGGCCCCGGAGGAGCAGTACTTC.